This passage covers 9 T cell receptor beta chains from one sample sequenced in a study of T cells expressing NK-cell markers. TCRdb reprocessed the 5' RACE reads, keeping one entry per CDR3 protein, no DNA. This repertoire includes about 450,000 distinct CDR3 sequences. The specimen sequenced was blood T cells: a sorted CD56 or NKG2C T cell subset, CD4+ or CD8+ T cells, or bulk PBMC T cells (not recorded which). These receptors were collected from a woman between 18 and 70 years old in good health.

The chain combines TRBV27 with TRBJ1-2. CDR1 MNHEY and CDR2 SMNVEV come from the germline V gene (reference sequence). This CDR3 region has 13 residues. This chain's CDR3 is CASSFAKSAGYTF.

The CDR3 sequence is CASSLAVRPTGELFF. This chain connects TRBV5-1 to TRBJ2-2. Germline lookup yields CDR1 SGHRS and CDR2 YFSETQ. The CDR3 runs to 15 residues. Full variable domain (rest looked up from reference TRBV5-1 and TRBJ2-2): KAGVTQTPRYLIKTRGQQVTLSCSPISGHRSVSWYQQTPGQGLQFLFEYFSETQRNKGNFPGRFSGRQFSNSRSEMNVSTLELGDSALYLCASSLAVRPTGELFFGEGSRLTVL.

The CDR3 loop is CAISDGARSRGGAHNEQFF. This chain connects TRBV10-3 to TRBJ2-1; lacking DNA, the TRBD2 call made by TCRdb goes unchecked. The CDR3 extends over 19 amino acids. The germline CDR1 and CDR2 sequences are ENHRY and SYGVKD.

The chain couples TRBV7-2 to TRBJ2-3; the D call from TCRdb, TRBD1, cannot be confirmed without DNA. The CDR3 extends over 14 amino acids. The germline V gene has CDR1 SGHTA and CDR2 FQGNSA. Here the CDR3 reads CATQGSYRTDTQYF.

The chain couples TRBV7-2 to TRBJ2-3. CDR3 length equals 15 residues. Germline CDR1 is SGHTA and CDR2 is FQGNSA. The CDR3 spells CASSPVRSSTDTQYF.

J is TRBJ1-2 and V is TRBV2; the D call of TRBD1 rests on TCRdb alone, since no DNA is present to check it. Germline values: CDR1 SNHLY, CDR2 FYNNEI. This CDR3 has 14 residues. CDR3 amino acids: CASSEQPGGWGYTF.

The chain combines TRBV29-1 with TRBJ2-3; TCRdb outputs TRBD1, but without DNA this stays unchecked. Per the germline V gene, CDR1 is SQVTM and CDR2 is ANQGSEA. This CDR3 comprises 12 residues. CDR3 region: CSVASGPDTQYF.

This chain links TRBV20-1 with TRBJ2-1; TCRdb's D gene call, TRBD2, goes unchecked for lack of DNA. The germline CDR1 and CDR2 sequences are DFQATT and SNEGSKA (reference sequence). The CDR3 runs 14 residues. The CDR3 reads CSAPRTSGVNEQFF.

The chain has TRBV12-3 or TRBV12-4 and TRBJ1-2; the D gene TCRdb calls, TRBD1, cannot be checked with no DNA. The length of the CDR3 is 14 residues. This chain's CDR3 is CASTGTVVGDGYTF.